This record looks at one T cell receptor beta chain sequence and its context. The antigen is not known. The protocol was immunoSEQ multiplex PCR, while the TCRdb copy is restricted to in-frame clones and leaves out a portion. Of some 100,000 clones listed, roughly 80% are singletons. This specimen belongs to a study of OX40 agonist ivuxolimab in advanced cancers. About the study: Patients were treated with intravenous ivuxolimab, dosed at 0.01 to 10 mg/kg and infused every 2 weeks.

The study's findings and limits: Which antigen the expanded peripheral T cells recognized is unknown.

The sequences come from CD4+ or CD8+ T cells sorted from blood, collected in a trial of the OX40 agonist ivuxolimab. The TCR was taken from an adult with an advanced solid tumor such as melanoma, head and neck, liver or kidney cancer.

The CDR3 here is CASNKPGGSVYQETQYF. In DNA, the CDR3 is TGTGCCAGCAATAAACCGGGGGGTAGTGTGTACCAAGAGACCCAGTACTTC. The J gene is TRBJ2-5, the V gene TRBV11-2; TRBD2 matches at 7 bases. CDR1 is SGHAT and CDR2 is FQNNGV in the germline V gene. CDR3 size: 17 residues. Losses at the gene ends were 7 bases for V and 0 bases for J; bases not matched to a gene: 14.